Sequencing of this TCR beta chain was carried out in a study of T cell changes during pregnancy in multiple sclerosis. Germline V lookup: CDR1 SEHNR, CDR2 FQNEAQ (reference sequence). V was pared by 2 bases and J by 2 bases, with 13 bases of the junction left unmatched. The CDR3 is 19 amino acids. TCRdb keeps only in-frame clones here, not all; method: immunoSEQ multiplex PCR. The table records 36,000 or so clones, approximately 91% of them present only once. The source was CD8+ T cells from peripheral blood mononuclear cells, collected in the third trimester of pregnancy. The chain uses TRBV7-9 and TRBJ2-3, with 10 bases matching TRBD1. The TCR originated in a female donor with multiple sclerosis, enrolled in a pregnancy study. The CDR3 coding sequence is TGTGCCAGCAGCTTACACGCTGGGACAGGGGATGCTAACACAGATACGCAGTATTTT. Translated, it gives CASSLHAGTGDANTDTQYF.